The entry below gives a single T cell receptor beta chain sequence along with its context. These data originate in a study of OX40 agonist ivuxolimab in advanced cancers. Germline CDR1 is LGHNA and CDR2 is YNFKEQ. The germline V and J ends were trimmed by 0 bases and 0 bases, with 8 bases remaining between them. The CDR3 loop spans 16 amino acids. TCRdb's table, derived via immunoSEQ multiplex PCR, lists solely in-frame clones and lacks some. This sample has tens of thousands of clones; roughly 89% occur once, and the top ten carry more than 5%. This material consisted of CD4+ or CD8+ T cells sorted from blood, taken in a trial of the OX40 agonist ivuxolimab. This TCR derives from an adult with an advanced solid tumor such as melanoma, head and neck, liver or kidney cancer. V is TRBV4-2 and J is TRBJ1-4, with no clear D. The CDR3 bases are TGTGCCAGCAGCCAAGAGGTGGCAGCAACTAATGAAAAACTGTTTTTT. Its translation: CASSQEVAATNEKLFF.